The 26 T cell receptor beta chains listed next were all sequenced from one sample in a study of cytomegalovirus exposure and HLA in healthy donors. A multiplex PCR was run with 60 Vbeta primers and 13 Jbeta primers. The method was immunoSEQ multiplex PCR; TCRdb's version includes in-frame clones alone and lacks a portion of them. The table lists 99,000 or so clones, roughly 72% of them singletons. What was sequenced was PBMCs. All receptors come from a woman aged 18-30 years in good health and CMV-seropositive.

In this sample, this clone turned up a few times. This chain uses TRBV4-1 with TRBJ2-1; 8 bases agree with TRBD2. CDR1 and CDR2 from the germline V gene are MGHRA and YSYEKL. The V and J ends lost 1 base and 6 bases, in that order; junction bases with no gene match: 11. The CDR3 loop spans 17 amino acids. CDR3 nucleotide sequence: TGCGCCAGCAGCCAAGGGGGCAGCGGGAGTTGGAGCAATGAGCAGTTCTTC. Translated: CASSQGGSGSWSNEQFF.

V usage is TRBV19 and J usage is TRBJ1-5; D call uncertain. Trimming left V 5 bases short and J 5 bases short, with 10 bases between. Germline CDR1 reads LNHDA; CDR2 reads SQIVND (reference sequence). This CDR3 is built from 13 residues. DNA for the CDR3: TGTGCCAGTAGTCCTCGGGGTGATCAGCCCCAGCATTTT. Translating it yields CASSPRGDQPQHF.

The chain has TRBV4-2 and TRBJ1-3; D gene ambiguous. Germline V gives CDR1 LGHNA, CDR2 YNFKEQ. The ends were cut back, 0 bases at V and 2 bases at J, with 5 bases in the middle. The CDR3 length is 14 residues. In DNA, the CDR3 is TGTGCCAGCAGCCAAGAGAGTACTGGAAACACCATATATTTT. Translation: CASSQESTGNTIYF.

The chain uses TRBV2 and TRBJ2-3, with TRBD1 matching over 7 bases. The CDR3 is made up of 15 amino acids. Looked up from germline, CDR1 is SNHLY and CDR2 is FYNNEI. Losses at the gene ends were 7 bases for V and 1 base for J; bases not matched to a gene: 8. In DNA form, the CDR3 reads TGTGCCAGCACCGAAGAGCAGGGGGGCACAGATACGCAGTATTTT. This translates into CASTEEQGGTDTQYF. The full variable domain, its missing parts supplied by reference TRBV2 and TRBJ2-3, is EPEVTQTPSHQVTQMGQEVILRCVPISNHLYFYWYRQILGQKVEFLVSFYNNEISEKSEIFDDQFSVERPDGSNFTLKIRSTKLEDSAMYFCASTEEQGGTDTQYFGPGTRLTVL.

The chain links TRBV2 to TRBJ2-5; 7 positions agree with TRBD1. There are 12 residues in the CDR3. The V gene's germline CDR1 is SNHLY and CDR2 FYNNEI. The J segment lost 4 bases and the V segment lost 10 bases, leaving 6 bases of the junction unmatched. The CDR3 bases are TGTGCCATCCAGGGACAGCGAGAGACCCAGTACTTC. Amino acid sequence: CAIQGQRETQYF.

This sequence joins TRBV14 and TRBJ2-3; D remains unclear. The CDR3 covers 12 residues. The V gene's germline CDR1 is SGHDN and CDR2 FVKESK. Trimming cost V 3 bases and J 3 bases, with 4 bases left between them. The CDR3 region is CASSQETDTQYF. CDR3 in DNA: TGTGCCAGCAGCCAGGAGACAGATACGCAGTATTTT.

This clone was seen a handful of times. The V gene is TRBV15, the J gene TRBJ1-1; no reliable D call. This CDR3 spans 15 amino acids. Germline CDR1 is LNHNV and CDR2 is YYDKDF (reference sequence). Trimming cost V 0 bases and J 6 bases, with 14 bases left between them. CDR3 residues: CATSRDQAIVAEAFF. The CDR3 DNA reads TGTGCCACCAGCAGAGATCAAGCGATAGTCGCTGAAGCTTTCTTT.

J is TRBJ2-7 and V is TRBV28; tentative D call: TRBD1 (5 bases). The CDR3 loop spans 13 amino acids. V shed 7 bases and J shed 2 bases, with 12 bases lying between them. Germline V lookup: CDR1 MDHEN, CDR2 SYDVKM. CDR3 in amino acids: CASTTEETYEQYF. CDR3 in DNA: TGTGCCAGCACGACAGAGGAGACCTACGAGCAGTACTTC.

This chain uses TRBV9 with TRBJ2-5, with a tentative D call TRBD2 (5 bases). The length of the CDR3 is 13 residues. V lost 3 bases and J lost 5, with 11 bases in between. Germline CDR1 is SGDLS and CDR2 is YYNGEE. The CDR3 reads CASSGFSGETQYF. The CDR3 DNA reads TGTGCCAGCAGCGGATTCTCGGGGGAGACCCAGTACTTC.

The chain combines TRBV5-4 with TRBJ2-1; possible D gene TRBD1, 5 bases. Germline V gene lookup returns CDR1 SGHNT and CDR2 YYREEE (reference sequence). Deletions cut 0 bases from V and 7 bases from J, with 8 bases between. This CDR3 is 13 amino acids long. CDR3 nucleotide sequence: TGTGCCAGCAGCTTGGACAGGAAGAATGAGCAGTTCTTC. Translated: CASSLDRKNEQFF.

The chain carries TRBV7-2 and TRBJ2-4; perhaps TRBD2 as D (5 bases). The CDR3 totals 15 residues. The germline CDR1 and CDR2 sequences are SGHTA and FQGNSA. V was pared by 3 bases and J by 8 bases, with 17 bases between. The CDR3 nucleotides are TGTGCCAGCAGCTTCCACTTAGCCGCGGGCGACATTCAGTACTTC. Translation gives CASSFHLAAGDIQYF.

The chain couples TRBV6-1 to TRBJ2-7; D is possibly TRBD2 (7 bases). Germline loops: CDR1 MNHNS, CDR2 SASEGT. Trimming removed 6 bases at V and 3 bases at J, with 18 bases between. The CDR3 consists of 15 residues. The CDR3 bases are TGTGCCAGCAGGGCGTACAGGGAGGGGTACTACGAGCAGTACTTC. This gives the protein CASRAYREGYYEQYF.

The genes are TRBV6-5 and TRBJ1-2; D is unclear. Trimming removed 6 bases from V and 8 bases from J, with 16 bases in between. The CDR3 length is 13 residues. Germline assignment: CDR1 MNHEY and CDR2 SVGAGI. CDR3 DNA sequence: TGTGCCAGCAGCCGAGGGCCCGTGGGGGGCTACACCTTC. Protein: CASSRGPVGGYTF.

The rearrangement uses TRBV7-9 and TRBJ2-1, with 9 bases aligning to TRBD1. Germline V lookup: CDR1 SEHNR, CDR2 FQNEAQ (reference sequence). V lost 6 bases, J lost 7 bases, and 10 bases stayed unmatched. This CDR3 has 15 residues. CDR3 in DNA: TGTGCCAGCAGTTTCCGGGACAGGGAAGGGAATGAGCAGTTCTTC. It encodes CASSFRDREGNEQFF.

CDR3: CASSLVREAGYEQYF. In DNA form, the CDR3 reads TGTGCCAGCAGCTTAGTCAGGGAGGCTGGGTACGAGCAGTACTTC. The rearrangement uses TRBV7-8 and TRBJ2-7; maybe TRBD2 (6 bases). CDR3 length: 15 amino acids. Per the germline V gene, CDR1 is SGHVS and CDR2 is FQNEAQ. V was clipped by 1 base and J by 4 bases, with 14 bases between them.

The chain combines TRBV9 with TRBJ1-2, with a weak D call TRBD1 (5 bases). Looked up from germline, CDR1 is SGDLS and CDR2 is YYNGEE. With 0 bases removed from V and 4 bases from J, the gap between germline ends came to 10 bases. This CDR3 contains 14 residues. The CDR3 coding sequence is TGTGCCAGCAGCGTAGGACAGAGTATCTATGGCTACACCTTC. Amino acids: CASSVGQSIYGYTF.

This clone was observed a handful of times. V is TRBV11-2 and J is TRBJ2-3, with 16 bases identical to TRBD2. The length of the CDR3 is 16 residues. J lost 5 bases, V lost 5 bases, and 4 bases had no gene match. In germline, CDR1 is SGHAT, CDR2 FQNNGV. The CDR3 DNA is TGTGCCAGCAGCCCGGGACTAGCGGGAGGGCAAGATACGCAGTATTTT. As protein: CASSPGLAGGQDTQYF.

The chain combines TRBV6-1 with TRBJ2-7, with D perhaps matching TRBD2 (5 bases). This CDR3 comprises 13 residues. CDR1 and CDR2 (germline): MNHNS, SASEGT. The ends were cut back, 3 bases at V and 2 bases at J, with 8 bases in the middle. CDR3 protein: CASSDNGAYEQYF. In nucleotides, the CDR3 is TGTGCCAGCAGTGATAACGGGGCCTACGAGCAGTACTTC.

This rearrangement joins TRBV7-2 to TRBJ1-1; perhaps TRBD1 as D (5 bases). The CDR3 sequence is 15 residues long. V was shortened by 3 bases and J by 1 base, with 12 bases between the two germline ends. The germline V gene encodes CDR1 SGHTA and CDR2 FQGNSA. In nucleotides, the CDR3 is TGTGCCAGCAGCTTTGGCGGGACGGCGAACACTGAAGCTTTCTTT. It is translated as CASSFGGTANTEAFF.

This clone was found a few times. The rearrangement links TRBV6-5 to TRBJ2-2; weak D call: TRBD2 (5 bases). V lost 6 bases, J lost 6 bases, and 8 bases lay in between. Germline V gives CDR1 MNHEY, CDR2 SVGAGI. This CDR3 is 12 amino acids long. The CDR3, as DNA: TGTGCCAGCAGCGTCGGGGCCGGGGAGCTGTTTTTT. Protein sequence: CASSVGAGELFF.

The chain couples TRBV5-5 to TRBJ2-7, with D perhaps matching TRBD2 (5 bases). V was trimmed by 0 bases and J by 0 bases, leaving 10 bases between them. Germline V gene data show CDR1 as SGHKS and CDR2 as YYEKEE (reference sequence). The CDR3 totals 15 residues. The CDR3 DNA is TGTGCCAGCAGCTTGGCACAAGGGAGCTCCTACGAGCAGTACTTC. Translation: CASSLAQGSSYEQYF.

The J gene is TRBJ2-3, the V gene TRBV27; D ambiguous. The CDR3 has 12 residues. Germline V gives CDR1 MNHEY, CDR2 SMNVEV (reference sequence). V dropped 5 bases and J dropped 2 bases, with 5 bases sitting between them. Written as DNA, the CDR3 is TGTGCCAGCAGTCCCCACACAGATACGCAGTATTTT. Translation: CASSPHTDTQYF.

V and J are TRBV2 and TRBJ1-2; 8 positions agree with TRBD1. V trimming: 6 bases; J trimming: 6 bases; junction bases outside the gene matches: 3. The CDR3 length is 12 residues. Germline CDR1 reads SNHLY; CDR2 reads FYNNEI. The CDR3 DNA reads TGTGCCAGCAGGGAGACAGGGGATGGCTACACCTTC. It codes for CASRETGDGYTF.

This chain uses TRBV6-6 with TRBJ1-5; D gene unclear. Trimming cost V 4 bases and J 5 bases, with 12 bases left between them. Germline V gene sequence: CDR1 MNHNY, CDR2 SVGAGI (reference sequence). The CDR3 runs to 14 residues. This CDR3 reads CASSLTQADQPQHF. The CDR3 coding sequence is TGTGCCAGCAGTTTAACCCAGGCAGATCAGCCCCAGCATTTT.

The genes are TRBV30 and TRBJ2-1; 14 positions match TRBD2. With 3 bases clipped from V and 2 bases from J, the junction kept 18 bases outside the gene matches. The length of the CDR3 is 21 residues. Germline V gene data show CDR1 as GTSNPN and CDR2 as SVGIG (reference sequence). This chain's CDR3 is CAWRTVGHLTSGRAPYNEQFF. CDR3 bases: TGTGCCTGGAGGACCGTGGGCCATCTGACTAGCGGGAGGGCCCCCTACAATGAGCAGTTCTTC.

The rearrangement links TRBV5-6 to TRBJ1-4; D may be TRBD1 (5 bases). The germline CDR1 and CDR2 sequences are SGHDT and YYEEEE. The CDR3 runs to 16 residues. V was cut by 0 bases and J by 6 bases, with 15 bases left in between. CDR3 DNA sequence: TGTGCCAGCAGCTTGGTGGGGGACGGAGGGGATGAAAAACTGTTTTTT. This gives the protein CASSLVGDGGDEKLFF.